These 28 T cell receptor beta chains were sequenced from one sample in a study of shared clonotypes between healthy human individuals. Assay: immunoSEQ multiplex PCR; the TCRdb copy retains only in-frame clones and omits some. Of roughly 700,000 clones detected, less than 85% appear once; the ten largest clones hold less than 2%. Sequences were obtained from memory CD4+ T cells sorted from blood. Subset: CD45RA-negative fraction. Source of these receptors: a woman aged 25 to 45 in good health.

V and J are TRBV28 and TRBJ1-4, with 12 bases that match TRBD1. Germline assignment: CDR1 MDHEN and CDR2 SYDVKM. The CDR3 consists of 15 residues. With 5 bases clipped from V and 9 bases from J, the junction kept 7 bases outside the gene matches. As DNA, the CDR3 is TGTGCCAGCAGTCGGCCCGGGACAGGGGGCCAAAAACTGTTTTTT. This encodes CASSRPGTGGQKLFF.

This chain connects TRBV7-9 to TRBJ2-7; 7 nucleotides line up with TRBD2. CDR3 size: 15 residues. V was pared by 0 bases and J by 5 bases, with 7 bases of the junction left unmatched. Germline CDR1 and CDR2: SEHNR and FQNEAQ (reference sequence). The CDR3: CASSLAGGAKDEQYF. CDR3 bases: TGTGCCAGCAGCTTAGCGGGAGGGGCGAAGGACGAGCAGTACTTC.

This rearrangement joins TRBV7-9 to TRBJ1-4; 8 bases are shared with TRBD1. Germline CDR1 is SEHNR and CDR2 is FQNEAQ (reference sequence). The CDR3 has 16 amino acids. J gave up 0 bases and V 5 bases, and 5 bases lay outside the gene matches. The chain's CDR3 is CASSPGTGATNEKLFF. The CDR3 bases are TGTGCCAGCAGCCCAGGGACAGGAGCAACTAATGAAAAACTGTTTTTT. Based on the CDR3 plus reference TRBV7-9 and TRBJ1-4, the full variable domain is DTGVSQNPRHKITKRGQNVTFRCDPISEHNRLYWYRQTLGQGPEFLTYFQNEAQLEKSRLLSDRFSAERPKGSFSTLEIQRTEQGDSAMYLCASSPGTGATNEKLFFGSGTQLSVL.

This clone has a handful of counts. The chain recombines TRBV14 with TRBJ1-2; D ambiguous. Germline values: CDR1 SGHDN, CDR2 FVKESK. Trimming stripped 1 base from V and 8 bases from J, with 14 bases between. The CDR3 length is 14 residues. The CDR3 coding sequence is TGTGCCAGCAGCCAAGGGACGGGTGTTGAAGGCTACACCTTC. Translation gives CASSQGTGVEGYTF.

The chain has TRBV5-6 and TRBJ1-1; D ambiguous. Germline CDR1 SGHDT, CDR2 YYEEEE. V was cut by 1 base and J by 3 bases, with 13 bases left in between. The CDR3 extends over 15 amino acids. CDR3 sequence reads: CASSLISDRDTEAFF. The DNA of the CDR3 is TGTGCCAGCAGCTTGATCTCGGATCGAGACACTGAAGCTTTCTTT.

This clone came up a few times. The chain combines TRBV15 with TRBJ1-5; 7 positions agree with TRBD1. The CDR3 totals 13 residues. Germline V lookup: CDR1 LNHNV, CDR2 YYDKDF (reference sequence). The junction had 3 bases not matched to a gene; V was cut back by 3 bases and J by 7 bases. The CDR3 protein is CATSSLRGQPQHF. The CDR3 bases are TGTGCCACCAGCAGCCTCAGGGGGCAGCCCCAGCATTTT.

The chain employs TRBV28 and TRBJ2-1; TRBD2 matches 9 bases. V shed 5 bases and J 12 bases; nucleotides not matched to a gene: 17. CDR3 length: 16 residues. Germline CDR1 and CDR2: MDHEN and SYDVKM. The CDR3 loop is CASSGRGLAYNEGQFF. The CDR3 nucleotides are TGTGCCAGCAGTGGCAGGGGACTAGCCTACAATGAGGGGCAGTTCTTC.

About this clone: The junction and the germline gene differ at one end; a read error may be behind it. CDR3 sequence reads: CASSLEQSGLNAEAFF. Here the CDR3 DNA reads TGTGCCAGCAGCTTAGAACAGTCCGGACTGAACGCTGAAGCTTTCTTT. This chain links TRBV7-6 with TRBJ1-1; no clear D gene. This CDR3 is built from 16 residues. Per the germline V gene, CDR1 is SGHVS and CDR2 is FNYEAQ.

This sequence joins TRBV11-3 and TRBJ2-2; 9 positions agree with TRBD1. J was trimmed by 3 bases and V by 7 bases; bases with no gene match: 9. The CDR3 extends over 16 amino acids. Germline-derived CDR1 and CDR2 are SGHNT and YENEEA. The CDR3 sequence: CASISTGTGHTGELFF. In DNA form, the CDR3 reads TGTGCCAGCATCTCGACCGGGACAGGGCACACCGGGGAGCTGTTTTTT.

The chain has TRBV15 and TRBJ2-6; D may be TRBD2 (5 bases). Germline loops: CDR1 LNHNV, CDR2 YYDKDF (reference sequence). Trimming took off 9 bases at V and 0 bases at J, with 12 bases between the two ends. The CDR3 extends over 15 amino acids. The CDR3 DNA reads as TGTGCCACGAGCGGCGGGTTCTCTGGGGCCAACGTCCTGACTTTC. This gives the protein CATSGGFSGANVLTF.

The V call is TRBV7-8, the J call TRBJ2-7; TRBD2 aligns across 14 bases. The CDR3 covers 19 residues. The ends lost 1 base at V and 0 bases at J; junction bases unmatched: 8. From germline, CDR1 is SGHVS and CDR2 FQNEAQ. The CDR3 loop reads CASSLDPGLAGESSYEQYF. The CDR3 DNA follows: TGTGCCAGCAGCTTAGATCCGGGACTAGCGGGAGAGAGCTCCTACGAGCAGTACTTC. The full variable domain, in which reference TRBV7-8 and TRBJ2-7 provide the parts outside the CDR3, is GAGVSQSPRYKVAKRGQDVALRCDPISGHVSLFWYQQALGQGPEFLTYFQNEAQLDKSGLPSDRFFAERPEGSVSTLKIQRTQQEDSAVYLCASSLDPGLAGESSYEQYFGPGTRLTVT.

This clone was observed a few times. V gene TRBV27 combines with J gene TRBJ2-4; D is uncertain. Germline CDR1 is MNHEY and CDR2 is SMNVEV (reference sequence). V gave up 6 bases and J gave up 3 bases, with 12 bases separating them. CDR3 size: 14 residues. CDR3 loop: CASRRTADKNIQYF. The CDR3 DNA sequence: TGTGCCAGCAGGCGAACAGCCGACAAAAACATTCAGTACTTC.

The CDR3 loop is CASSRLADSYNEQFF. As DNA, the CDR3 is TGTGCCAGCAGCCGGTTAGCGGACTCCTACAATGAGCAGTTCTTC. The J gene is TRBJ2-1, the V gene TRBV7-2; D may be TRBD2 (6 bases). V gave up 5 bases and J gave up 0 bases, with 11 bases separating them. The CDR3 is made up of 15 amino acids. Germline CDR1 is SGHTA and CDR2 is FQGNSA.

The sample holds a few counts of this clone. The rearrangement uses TRBV7-2 and TRBJ2-7; D is possibly TRBD2 (5 bases). The CDR3 is made up of 15 amino acids. V was clipped by 5 bases and J by 2 bases, with 16 bases between them. Germline values: CDR1 SGHTA, CDR2 FQGNSA. In DNA, the CDR3 is TGTGCCAGCAGCCGGGGTAGACACGGGACCTACGAGCAGTACTTC. It encodes CASSRGRHGTYEQYF.

The V gene is TRBV6-5, the J gene TRBJ1-2; D unresolved. Trimming cost V 6 bases and J 8 bases, with 16 bases left between them. Germline-derived CDR1 and CDR2 are MNHEY and SVGAGI. This CDR3 spans 13 amino acids. The CDR3 sequence is CASSLRGRGGYTF. The CDR3 region has the DNA TGTGCCAGCAGCCTACGAGGACGAGGAGGCTACACCTTC.

This clone was detected only once. The chain is built from TRBV5-4 and TRBJ1-3; D is unresolved. The V end lost 2 bases, the J end lost 0 bases, and 6 bases lay between the germline ends. Germline V CDR1 and CDR2: SGHNT, YYREEE (reference sequence). The CDR3 consists of 14 residues. CDR3 sequence (DNA): TGTGCCAGCAGCTTAGACACCTCTGGAAACACCATATATTTT. Translation: CASSLDTSGNTIYF.

For this clone: This same CDR3 is encoded by further DNA sequences in the sample. This chain connects TRBV2 to TRBJ2-3; D remains ambiguous. The germline V gene has CDR1 SNHLY and CDR2 FYNNEI. The CDR3 has 13 residues. Between the trimmed V and J ends, which lost 4 bases and 2 bases, there was a span of 7 bases. This CDR3 reads CASSGQPTDTQYF. Written as DNA, the CDR3 is TGTGCCAGCAGTGGTCAACCCACAGATACGCAGTATTTT.

The chain uses TRBV27 and TRBJ2-7; D remains ambiguous. V lost 5 bases to trimming and J lost 5 bases, with 10 bases between them. Germline values: CDR1 MNHEY, CDR2 SMNVEV (reference sequence). The CDR3 has 12 residues. CDR3 bases: TGTGCCAGCAGTGGGTGGTCGAACGAGCAGTACTTC. Its translation: CASSGWSNEQYF.

The gene calls are TRBV29-1 and TRBJ1-1, with D perhaps TRBD1 (6 bases). The germline V gene has CDR1 SQVTM and CDR2 ANQGSEA. The V gene lost 6 bases and the J gene lost 4 bases, with 15 bases spanning the gap. The CDR3 contains 13 residues. CDR3 residues: CSVHRAKTTEAFF. CDR3 coding DNA: TGCAGCGTCCACAGGGCCAAGACCACTGAAGCTTTCTTT.

J is TRBJ1-2 and V is TRBV2, with 9 bases that match TRBD1. Germline CDR1 reads SNHLY; CDR2 reads FYNNEI. CDR3 length: 13 amino acids. The trim removed 5 bases at V and 6 bases at J, leaving 4 bases unmatched. CDR3 sequence (DNA): TGTGCCAGCAGTCTGACAGGGGGTGATGGCTACACCTTC. Its translation is CASSLTGGDGYTF.

The chain couples TRBV5-5 to TRBJ2-7, with D maybe TRBD2 (6 bases). The ends were cut back, 0 bases at V and 7 bases at J, with 26 bases in the middle. Per germline, CDR1 SGHKS and CDR2 YYEKEE (reference sequence). There are 18 residues in the CDR3. This CDR3 is CASSLATPVGLPHYEQYF. Written as DNA, the CDR3 is TGTGCCAGCAGCTTGGCCACGCCAGTGGGACTCCCCCATTATGAGCAGTACTTC.

The chain recombines TRBV7-6 with TRBJ1-2; 9 bases match TRBD1. This CDR3 has 15 residues. CDR1 is SGHVS, CDR2 FNYEAQ, per germline. V trimming: 5 bases; J trimming: 6 bases; junction bases outside the gene matches: 10. This chain's CDR3 is CASSEQTGGADGYTF. CDR3 DNA sequence: TGTGCCAGCAGCGAACAAACAGGGGGCGCGGATGGCTACACCTTC.

Only one count was recorded for this clone. This chain uses TRBV6-1 with TRBJ2-3; D gene ambiguous. Per germline, CDR1 MNHNS and CDR2 SASEGT. V dropped 5 bases and J dropped 0 bases, with 9 bases sitting between them. CDR3 length: 14 residues. As DNA, the CDR3 is TGTGCCAGCAGTTGGGCGCGTAGCACAGATACGCAGTATTTT. Translation gives CASSWARSTDTQYF.

This chain connects TRBV4-2 to TRBJ2-6, with D perhaps given as TRBD1 or TRBD2 (5 bases each). The V gene's germline CDR1 is LGHNA and CDR2 YNFKEQ. CDR3 length equals 16 residues. V dropped 7 bases and J dropped 0 bases, with 13 bases sitting between them. The CDR3 loop reads CASNRDELSGANVLTF. DNA of the CDR3: TGTGCCAGCAACCGGGACGAGCTCTCTGGGGCCAACGTCCTGACTTTC.

V gene TRBV28 combines with J gene TRBJ2-2; D is perhaps TRBD1 or TRBD2 (5 bases each). CDR3 length: 14 amino acids. In germline, CDR1 is MDHEN, CDR2 SYDVKM. V lost 3 bases to trimming and J lost 7 bases, with 12 bases between them. The CDR3 is CASSFGTPGGELFF. The CDR3 nucleotides read TGTGCCAGCAGTTTTGGGACCCCTGGCGGGGAGCTGTTTTTT.

The chain carries TRBV5-1 and TRBJ2-6, with D perhaps matching TRBD1 (6 bases). The CDR3 loop spans 16 amino acids. The V gene lost 7 bases and the J gene lost 0 bases, with 14 bases spanning the gap. From germline, CDR1 is SGHRS and CDR2 YFSETQ. CDR3 loop: CASSQGQYSGANVLTF. In nucleotides, the CDR3 is TGCGCCAGCTCCCAAGGACAGTACTCTGGGGCCAACGTCCTGACTTTC.

The chain recombines TRBV19 with TRBJ2-1; 8 nucleotides align to TRBD2. In germline, CDR1 is LNHDA, CDR2 SQIVND (reference sequence). CDR3 length: 16 amino acids. With 2 bases clipped from V and 2 bases from J, the junction kept 5 bases outside the gene matches. CDR3 DNA: TGTGCCAGTAGTATACAAGCGGGGGATACCTACAATGAGCAGTTCTTC. The encoded protein is CASSIQAGDTYNEQFF.

J is TRBJ1-3 and V is TRBV6-1, with D maybe TRBD1 (6 bases). CDR1 MNHNS and CDR2 SASEGT come from the germline V gene. This CDR3 comprises 15 residues. V was pared by 6 bases and J by 3 bases, with 15 bases between. CDR3 region: CASRARGLSGNTIYF. CDR3 sequence (DNA): TGTGCCAGCAGGGCGCGGGGGCTGAGTGGAAACACCATATATTTT.